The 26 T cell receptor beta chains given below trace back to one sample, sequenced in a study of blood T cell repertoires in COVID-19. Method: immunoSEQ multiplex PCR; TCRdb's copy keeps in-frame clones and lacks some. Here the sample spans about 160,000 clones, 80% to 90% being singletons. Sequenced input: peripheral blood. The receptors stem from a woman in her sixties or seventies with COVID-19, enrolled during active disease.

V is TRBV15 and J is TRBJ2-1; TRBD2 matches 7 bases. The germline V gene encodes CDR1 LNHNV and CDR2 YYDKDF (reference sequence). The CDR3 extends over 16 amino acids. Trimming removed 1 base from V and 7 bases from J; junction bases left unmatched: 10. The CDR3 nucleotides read TGTGCCACCAGCAGAGTCCCCCTCGGGGGGAAAAATGAGCAGTTCTTC. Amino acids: CATSRVPLGGKNEQFF.

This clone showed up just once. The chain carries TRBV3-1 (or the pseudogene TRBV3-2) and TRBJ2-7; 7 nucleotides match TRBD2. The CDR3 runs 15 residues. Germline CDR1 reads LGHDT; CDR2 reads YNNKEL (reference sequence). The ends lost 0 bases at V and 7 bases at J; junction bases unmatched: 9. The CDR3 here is CASSQDGGGMREQYF. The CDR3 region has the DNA TGTGCCAGCAGCCAAGATGGGGGGGGTATGAGGGAGCAGTACTTC.

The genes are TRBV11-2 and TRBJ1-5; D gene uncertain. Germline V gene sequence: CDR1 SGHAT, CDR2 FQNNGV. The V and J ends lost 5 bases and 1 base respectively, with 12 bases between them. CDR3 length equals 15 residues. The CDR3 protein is CASSQAGISNQPQHF. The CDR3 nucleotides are TGTGCCAGCAGCCAGGCGGGGATAAGCAATCAGCCCCAGCATTTT.

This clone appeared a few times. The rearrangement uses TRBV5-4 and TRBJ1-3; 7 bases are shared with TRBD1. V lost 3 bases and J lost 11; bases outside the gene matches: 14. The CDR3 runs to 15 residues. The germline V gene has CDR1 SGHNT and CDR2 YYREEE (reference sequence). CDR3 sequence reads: CASSSRRQGESSIYF. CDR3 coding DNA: TGTGCCAGCAGCTCACGGAGACAGGGAGAAAGCTCCATATATTTT. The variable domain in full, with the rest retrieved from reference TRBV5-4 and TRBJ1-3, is ETGVTQSPTHLIKTRGQQVTLRCSSQSGHNTVSWYQQALGQGPQFIFQYYREEENGRGNFPPRFSGLQFPNYSSELNVNALELDDSALYLCASSSRRQGESSIYFGEGSWLTVV.

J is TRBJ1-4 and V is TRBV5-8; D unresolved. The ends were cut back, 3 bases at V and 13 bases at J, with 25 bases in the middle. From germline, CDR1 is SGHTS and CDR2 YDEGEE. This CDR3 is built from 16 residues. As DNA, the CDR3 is TGTGCCAGCAGCTCAACCCGCGACCCCCTAGGTGTTGGACTGTTTTTT. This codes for CASSSTRDPLGVGLFF.

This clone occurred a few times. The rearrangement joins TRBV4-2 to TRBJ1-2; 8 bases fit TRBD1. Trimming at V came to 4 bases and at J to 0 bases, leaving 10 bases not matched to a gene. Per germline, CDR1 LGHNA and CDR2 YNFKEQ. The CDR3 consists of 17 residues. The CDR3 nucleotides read TGTGCCAGCAGCCTGGACAGGGAATCCAGACCTAACTATGGCTACACCTTC. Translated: CASSLDRESRPNYGYTF.

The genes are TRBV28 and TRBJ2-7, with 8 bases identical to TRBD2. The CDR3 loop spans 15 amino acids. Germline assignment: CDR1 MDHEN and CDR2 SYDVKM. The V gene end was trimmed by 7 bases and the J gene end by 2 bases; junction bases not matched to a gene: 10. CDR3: CASIRGGSRTYEQYF. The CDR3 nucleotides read TGTGCCAGCATCCGCGGGGGGTCACGGACCTACGAGCAGTACTTC. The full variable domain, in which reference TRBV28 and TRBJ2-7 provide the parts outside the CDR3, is DVKVTQSSRYLVKRTGEKVFLECVQDMDHENMFWYRQDPGLGLRLIYFSYDVKMKEKGDIPEGYSVSREKKERFSLILESASTNQTSMYLCASIRGGSRTYEQYFGPGTRLTVT.

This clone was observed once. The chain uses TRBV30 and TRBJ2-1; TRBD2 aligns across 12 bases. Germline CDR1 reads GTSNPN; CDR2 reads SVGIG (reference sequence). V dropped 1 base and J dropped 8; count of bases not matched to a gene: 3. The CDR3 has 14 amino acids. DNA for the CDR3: TGTGCCTGGAGTGATACTAGCGGGGGGTATGAGCAGTTCTTC. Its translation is CAWSDTSGGYEQFF.

This CDR3 reads CASSDVGAISYEQYF. The CDR3 DNA is TGTGCCAGCAGTGATGTGGGGGCGATCTCCTACGAGCAGTACTTC. The chain uses TRBV2 and TRBJ2-7; D may be TRBD1 (6 bases). CDR3 length: 15 amino acids. The V gene lost 3 bases and the J gene lost 0 bases, with 12 bases spanning the gap. Germline CDR1 reads SNHLY; CDR2 reads FYNNEI.

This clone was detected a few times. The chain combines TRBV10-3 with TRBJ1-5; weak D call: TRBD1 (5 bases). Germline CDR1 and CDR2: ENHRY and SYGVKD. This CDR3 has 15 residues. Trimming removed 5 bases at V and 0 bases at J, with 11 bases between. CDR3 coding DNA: TGTGCCATCAGTAAAGACAGAGATAGCAATCAGCCCCAGCATTTT. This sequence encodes CAISKDRDSNQPQHF.

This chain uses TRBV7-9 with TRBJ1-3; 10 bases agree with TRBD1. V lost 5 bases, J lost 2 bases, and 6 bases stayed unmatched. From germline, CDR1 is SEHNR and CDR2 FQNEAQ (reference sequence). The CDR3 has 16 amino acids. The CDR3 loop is CASSRGQGETGNTIYF. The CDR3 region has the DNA TGTGCCAGCAGCCGCGGACAGGGGGAAACTGGAAACACCATATATTTT.

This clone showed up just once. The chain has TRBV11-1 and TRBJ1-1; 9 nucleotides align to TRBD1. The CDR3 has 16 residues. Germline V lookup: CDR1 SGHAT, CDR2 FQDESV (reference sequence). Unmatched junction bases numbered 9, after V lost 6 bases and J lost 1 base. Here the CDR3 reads CASRPGQGGKNTEAFF. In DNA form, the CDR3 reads TGTGCCAGCAGGCCGGGACAGGGAGGGAAGAACACTGAAGCTTTCTTT.

CDR3 in DNA: TGTGCCAGCTCACCTTCCGGCGGGGATCAGCCCCAGCATTTT. Its translation is CASSPSGGDQPQHF. The genes are TRBV18 and TRBJ1-5, with no clear D. This CDR3 spans 14 amino acids. V lost 3 bases to trimming and J lost 5 bases, with 11 bases between them. Per germline, CDR1 KGHSH and CDR2 LQKENI. Full variable domain (outside the CDR3, taken from reference TRBV18 and TRBJ1-5): NAGVMQNPRHLVRRRGQEARLRCSPMKGHSHVYWYRQLPEEGLKFMVYLQKENIIDESGMPKERFSAEFPKEGPSILRIQQVVRGDSAAYFCASSPSGGDQPQHFGDGTRLSIL.

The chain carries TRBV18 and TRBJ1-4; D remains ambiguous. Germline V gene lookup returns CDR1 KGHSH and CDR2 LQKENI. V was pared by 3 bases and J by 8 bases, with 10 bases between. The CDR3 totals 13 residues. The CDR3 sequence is CASSPGVNEKLFF. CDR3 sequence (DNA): TGTGCCAGCTCACCCGGGGTTAACGAAAAACTGTTTTTT.

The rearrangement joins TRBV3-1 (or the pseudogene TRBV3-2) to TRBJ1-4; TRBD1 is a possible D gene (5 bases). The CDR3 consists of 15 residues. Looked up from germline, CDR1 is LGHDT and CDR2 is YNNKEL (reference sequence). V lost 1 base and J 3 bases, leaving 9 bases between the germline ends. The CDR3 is CASSQADRANEKLFF. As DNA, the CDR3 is TGTGCCAGCAGCCAAGCTGACAGAGCTAATGAAAAACTGTTTTTT.

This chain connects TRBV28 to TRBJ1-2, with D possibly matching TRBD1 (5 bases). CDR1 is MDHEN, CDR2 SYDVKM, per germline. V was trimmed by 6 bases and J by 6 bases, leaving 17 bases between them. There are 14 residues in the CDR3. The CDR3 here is CASRGLRSGDGYTF. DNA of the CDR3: TGTGCCAGCAGGGGACTCCGTTCGGGAGATGGCTACACCTTC.

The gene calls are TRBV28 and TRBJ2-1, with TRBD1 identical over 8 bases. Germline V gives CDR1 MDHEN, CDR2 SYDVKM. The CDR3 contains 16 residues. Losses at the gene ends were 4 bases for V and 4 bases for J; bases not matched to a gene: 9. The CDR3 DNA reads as TGTGCCAGCAGTTACGAGGGACAGGCAATATACAATGAGCAGTTCTTC. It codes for CASSYEGQAIYNEQFF.

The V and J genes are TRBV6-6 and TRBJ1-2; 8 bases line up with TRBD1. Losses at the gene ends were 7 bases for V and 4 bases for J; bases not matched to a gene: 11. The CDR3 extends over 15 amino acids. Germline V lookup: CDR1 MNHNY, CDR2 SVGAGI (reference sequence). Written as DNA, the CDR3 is TGTGCCAGCAAGTCTTCAGGGGGCGCCTCCTATGGCTACACCTTC. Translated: CASKSSGGASYGYTF.

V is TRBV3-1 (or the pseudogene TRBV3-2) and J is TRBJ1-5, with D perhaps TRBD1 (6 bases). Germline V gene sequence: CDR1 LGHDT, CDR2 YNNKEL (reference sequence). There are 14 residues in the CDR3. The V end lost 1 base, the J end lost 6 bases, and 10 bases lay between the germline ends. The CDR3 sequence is CASSQGGLSQPQHF. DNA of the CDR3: TGTGCCAGCAGCCAAGGGGGGCTAAGTCAGCCCCAGCATTTT.

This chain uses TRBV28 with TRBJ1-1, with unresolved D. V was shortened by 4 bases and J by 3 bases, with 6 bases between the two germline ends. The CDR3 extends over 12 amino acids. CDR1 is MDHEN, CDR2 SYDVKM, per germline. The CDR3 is CASSSLDTEAFF. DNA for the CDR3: TGTGCCAGCAGTTCACTTGACACTGAAGCTTTCTTT.

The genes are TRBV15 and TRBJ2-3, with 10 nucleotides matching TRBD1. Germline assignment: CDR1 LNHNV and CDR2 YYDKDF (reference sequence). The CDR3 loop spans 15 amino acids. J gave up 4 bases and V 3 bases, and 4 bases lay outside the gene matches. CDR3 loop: CATSRGQGIADTQYF. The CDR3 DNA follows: TGTGCCACCAGCAGGGGACAGGGGATAGCAGATACGCAGTATTTT. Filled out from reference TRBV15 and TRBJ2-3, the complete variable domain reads DAMVIQNPRYQVTQFGKPVTLSCSQTLNHNVMYWYQQKSSQAPKLLFHYYDKDFNNEADTPDNFQSRRPNTSFCFLDIRSPGLGDTAMYLCATSRGQGIADTQYFGPGTRLTVL.

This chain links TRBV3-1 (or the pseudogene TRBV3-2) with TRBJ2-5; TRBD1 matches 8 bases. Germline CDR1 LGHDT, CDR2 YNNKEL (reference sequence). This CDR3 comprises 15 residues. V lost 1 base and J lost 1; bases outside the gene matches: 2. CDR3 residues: CASSQVRGLQETQYF. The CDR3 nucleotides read TGTGCCAGCAGCCAAGTCAGGGGGCTCCAAGAGACCCAGTACTTC.

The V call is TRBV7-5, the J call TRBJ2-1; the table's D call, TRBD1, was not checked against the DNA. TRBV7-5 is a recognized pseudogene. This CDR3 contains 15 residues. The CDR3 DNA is TGTGCCAGAAGCGCGAACTTCAGGGAAATAAATGAGCAGTTCTTC. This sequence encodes CARSANFREINEQFF.

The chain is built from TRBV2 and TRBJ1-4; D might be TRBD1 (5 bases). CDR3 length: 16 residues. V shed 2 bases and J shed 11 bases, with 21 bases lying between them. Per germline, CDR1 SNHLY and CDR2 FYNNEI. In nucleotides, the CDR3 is TGTGCCAGCAGTGAACTCACCGGGGTACGGCGGGGGAAACTGTTTTTT. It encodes CASSELTGVRRGKLFF.

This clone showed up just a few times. The CDR3 DNA is TGCAGAACAGGGGGCTCCTACGAGCAGTACTTC. Encoded protein: CRTGGSYEQYF. J is TRBJ2-7 and V is TRBV20-1; 8 bases match TRBD1. The CDR3 has 11 amino acids. Germline V gives CDR1 DFQATT, CDR2 SNEGSKA (reference sequence).

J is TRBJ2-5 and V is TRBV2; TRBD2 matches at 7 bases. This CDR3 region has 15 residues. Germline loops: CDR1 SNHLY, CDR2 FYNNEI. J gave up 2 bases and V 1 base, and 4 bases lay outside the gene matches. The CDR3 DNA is TGTGCCAGCAGTGAAGGGGGGGGAAAACAAGAGACCCAGTACTTC. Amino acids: CASSEGGGKQETQYF.